The sequence of this TCR beta chain was determined in a study of cytomegalovirus exposure and HLA in healthy donors. Points on this clone: As yet, its antigen is unknown.

CDR3 length equals 15 residues. Germline lookup yields CDR1 SGHTA and CDR2 FQGNSA. The trim removed 2 bases at V and 0 bases at J, leaving 3 bases unmatched. Primers: 60 Vbeta forward and 13 Jbeta reverse. TCRdb keeps only in-frame clones here, not all; method: immunoSEQ multiplex PCR. The sample has fewer than 200,000 clones. Points from the study as a whole: Sequencing depth roughly uniform across donors was assumed in presence/absence analyses. CMV serostatus alone was available as immune exposure information. Versus the 666-donor mean, an Asian-associated ancestry cluster reportedly showed fewer N-insertions in a later analysis. Most TCR sequences were uncommon, yet certain public TCRs appeared in many donors.

Sequencing used PBMCs. The sequence derives from a young man in good health and CMV-seronegative. V is TRBV7-2 and J is TRBJ2-7, with 8 bases aligning to TRBD2. The CDR3 nucleotides read TGTGCCAGCAGCTTAACTAGCGGCCGCTCCTACGAGCAGTACTTC. The encoded protein is CASSLTSGRSYEQYF.